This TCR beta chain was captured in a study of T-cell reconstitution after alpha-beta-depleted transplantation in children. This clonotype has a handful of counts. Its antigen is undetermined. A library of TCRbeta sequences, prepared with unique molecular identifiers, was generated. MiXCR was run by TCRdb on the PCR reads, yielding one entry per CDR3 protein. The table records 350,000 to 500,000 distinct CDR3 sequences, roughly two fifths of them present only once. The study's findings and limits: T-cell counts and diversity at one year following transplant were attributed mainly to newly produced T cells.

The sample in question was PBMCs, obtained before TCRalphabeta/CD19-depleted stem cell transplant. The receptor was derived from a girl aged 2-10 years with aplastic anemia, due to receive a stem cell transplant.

The CDR3 region has the DNA TGTGCCACCAGCGGACCTACAGATACGCAGTATTTT. It encodes CATSGPTDTQYF. The chain is built from TRBV15 and TRBJ2-3; no clear D gene. The length of the CDR3 is 12 residues. Germline V CDR1 and CDR2: LNHNV, YYDKDF (reference sequence). The V gene lost 5 bases and the J gene lost 3 bases, with 6 bases spanning the gap.